The 9 T cell receptor beta chains in this list originate from one sample, sequenced in a study of early T cells in non-severe SARS-CoV-2 infection. From the 5' RACE reads, TCRdb called clonotypes with MiXCR, one entry per CDR3 protein. The sample consists of roughly 83,000 distinct CDR3 sequences, over 9.5% of them appearing once. The sequencing used whole blood, collected at baseline. These receptors were collected from an adult who was a healthcare worker with PCR-confirmed SARS-CoV-2 infection or an uninfected control (not recorded which).

This clonotype was counted ten times or more. The rearrangement uses TRBV4-1 and TRBJ1-4; 12 nucleotides agree with TRBD1. The CDR3 has 16 amino acids. CDR1 and CDR2 from the germline V gene are MGHRA and YSYEKL. Unmatched junction bases numbered 4, after V lost 0 bases and J lost 8 bases. The CDR3 protein is CASSQDRGQGAEKLFF. The CDR3 coding sequence is TGCGCCAGCAGCCAAGATAGGGGACAGGGGGCCGAAAAACTGTTTTTT.

V gene TRBV5-4 combines with J gene TRBJ2-2; no firm D call. Germline V gene sequence: CDR1 SGHNT, CDR2 YYREEE (reference sequence). CDR3 size: 14 residues. The ends were cut back, 0 bases at V and 5 bases at J, with 8 bases in the middle. CDR3 sequence (DNA): TGTGCCAGCAGCTTGGACGTAGAGACCGGGGAGCTGTTTTTT. Its protein is CASSLDVETGELFF.

The table lists this clonotype with many counts. The rearrangement joins TRBV7-9 to TRBJ1-1; TRBD1 matches at 7 bases. The V gene end was trimmed by 5 bases and the J gene end by 0 bases; junction bases not matched to a gene: 3. The V gene's germline CDR1 is SEHNR and CDR2 FQNEAQ (reference sequence). The CDR3 consists of 14 residues. The CDR3 region is CASSGGQVNTEAFF. CDR3 sequence (DNA): TGTGCCAGCAGCGGTGGACAGGTGAACACTGAAGCTTTCTTT.

In this sample, this clonotype turned up many times. The chain recombines TRBV5-1 with TRBJ2-2; 10 bases map to TRBD1. The germline CDR1 and CDR2 sequences are SGHRS and YFSETQ. The CDR3 sequence is 16 residues long. V was pared by 4 bases and J by 1 base, with 4 bases of the junction left unmatched. Here the CDR3 reads CASSPGQGWNTGELFF. CDR3 nucleotide sequence: TGCGCCAGCAGCCCGGGACAGGGGTGGAACACCGGGGAGCTGTTTTTT.

This clonotype was seen many times. The V gene is TRBV7-9, the J gene TRBJ2-4, with D possibly matching TRBD2 (5 bases). V was cut by 1 base and J by 3 bases, with 16 bases left in between. CDR1 SEHNR and CDR2 FQNEAQ come from the germline V gene (reference sequence). The CDR3 length is 17 residues. The CDR3 nucleotides read TGTGCCAGCAGCTTAGTAGACGGGGAAACGGACAAAAACATTCAGTACTTC. It specifies CASSLVDGETDKNIQYF.

The chain uses TRBV11-2 and TRBJ2-3; possibly TRBD1 for D (5 bases). V was cut by 4 bases and J by 3 bases, with 11 bases left in between. The CDR3 loop spans 14 amino acids. Germline assignment: CDR1 SGHAT and CDR2 FQNNGV. For the CDR3, the DNA is TGTGCCAGCAGCTCTCATCCAGGGACAGATACGCAGTATTTT. Translation: CASSSHPGTDTQYF.

Ten or more counts support this clonotype. This chain links TRBV7-2 with TRBJ1-6; no definite D call. The length of the CDR3 is 15 residues. Germline lookup yields CDR1 SGHTA and CDR2 FQGNSA. Trimming removed 0 bases from V and 7 bases from J, with 10 bases in between. CDR3 in DNA: TGTGCCAGCAGCTTAGCGGCAGGTCCGAATTCACCCCTCCACTTT. It is translated as CASSLAAGPNSPLHF.

This clonotype was recorded many times. The rearrangement joins TRBV10-2 to TRBJ1-2; 8 bases match TRBD1. Trimming removed 6 bases from V and 4 bases from J; junction bases left unmatched: 10. The germline V gene encodes CDR1 WSHSY and CDR2 SAAADI. The CDR3 has 15 amino acids. The CDR3 is CASRGTGQPTYGYTF. CDR3 bases: TGCGCCAGCAGGGGGACAGGACAGCCCACCTATGGCTACACCTTC.

This clonotype was counted only a few times. V and J are TRBV19 and TRBJ2-1; perhaps TRBD2 as D (5 bases). V was cut by 4 bases and J by 1 base, with 8 bases left in between. In germline, CDR1 is LNHDA, CDR2 SQIVND (reference sequence). This CDR3 has 14 amino acids. The CDR3 DNA is TGTGCCAGTAGTAGCGGGCAATCCTACAATGAGCAGTTCTTC. It codes for CASSSGQSYNEQFF. Looking up the rest from reference TRBV19 and TRBJ2-1 gives the full variable domain: DGGITQSPKYLFRKEGQNVTLSCEQNLNHDAMYWYRQDPGQGLRLIYYSQIVNDFQKGDIAEGYSVSREKKESFPLTVTSAQKNPTAFYLCASSSGQSYNEQFFGPGTRLTVL.